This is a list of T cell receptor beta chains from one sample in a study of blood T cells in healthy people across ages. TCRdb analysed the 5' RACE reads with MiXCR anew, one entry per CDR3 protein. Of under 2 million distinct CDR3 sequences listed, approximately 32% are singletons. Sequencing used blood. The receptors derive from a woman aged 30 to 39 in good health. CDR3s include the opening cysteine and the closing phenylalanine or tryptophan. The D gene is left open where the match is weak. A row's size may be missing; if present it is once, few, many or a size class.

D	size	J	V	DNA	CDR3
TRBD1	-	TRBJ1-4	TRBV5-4	TGTGCCAGCAGCGCCGGACAGGGGAAGAATAATGAAAAACTGTTTTTT	CASSAGQGKNNEKLFF
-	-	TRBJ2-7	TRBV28	TGTGCCAGCCTAGGGATCAAGTCCTCCGAGCAGTACTTC	CASLGIKSSEQYF
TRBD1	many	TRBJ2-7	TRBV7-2	TGTGCCAGCAGCACCTCCGGGACAGCCTCCTACGAGCAGTACTTC	CASSTSGTASYEQYF
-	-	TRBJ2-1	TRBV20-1	TGCAGTGCTAGACACCTACTACCCCCAATATACAATGAGCAGTTCTTC	CSARHLLPPIYNEQFF
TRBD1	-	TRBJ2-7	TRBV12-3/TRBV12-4	TGTGCCAGCAGTTTCCGACAGGGGGCTGAGCAGTACTTC	CASSFRQGAEQYF
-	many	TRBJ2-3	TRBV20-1	TGCAGTGCTAGAGATTTAGGCACAGATACGCAGTATTTT	CSARDLGTDTQYF
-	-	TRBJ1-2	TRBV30	TGTGCCTGGAGCGCTACAGGAGAAGGCTATGGCTACACCTTC	CAWSATGEGYGYTF
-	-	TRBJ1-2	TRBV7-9	TGTGCCAGCAGCTTTTTCGGGGCTGACTATGGCTACACCTTC	CASSFFGADYGYTF
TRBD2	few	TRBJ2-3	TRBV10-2	TGCGCCAGCAGGTCTAGCATTCTTGCGGGAGGGTGGACAGATACGCAGTATTTT	CASRSSILAGGWTDTQYF
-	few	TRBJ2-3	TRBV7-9	TGTGCCAGCAGCTTAGTCCCCAGCGGCCTTGGCGCAGATACGCAGTATTTT	CASSLVPSGLGADTQYF
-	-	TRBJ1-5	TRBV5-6	TGTGCCAGCAGCTTGGGGGGGGAAGCCCTAAATCAGCCCCAGCATTTT	CASSLGGEALNQPQHF
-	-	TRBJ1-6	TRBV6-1	TGTGCCAGCAGTGAAATGCGGGGGTGGGATTCACCCCTCCACTTT	CASSEMRGWDSPLHF
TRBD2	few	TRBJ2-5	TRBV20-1	TGCAGTGCTAGAGATGGGACTACCGGCCAAGAGACCCAGTACTTC	CSARDGTTGQETQYF
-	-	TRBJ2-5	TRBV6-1	TGTGCCACCCAAATGTGGGGTTTGGAGACCCAGTACTTC	CATQMWGLETQYF
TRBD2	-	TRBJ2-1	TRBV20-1	TGCAGTGCTGGCCGGCTAGCGGGAAGGTTCTTC	CSAGRLAGRFF
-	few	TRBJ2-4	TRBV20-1	TGCAGTGCTAGAGAGCCGGGACTCCTCCAGAACATTCAGTACTTC	CSAREPGLLQNIQYF
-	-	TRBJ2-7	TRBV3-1	TGTGCCAGCAGCCAAGACGCAGCTTGCTACGAGCAGTACTTC	CASSQDAACYEQYF
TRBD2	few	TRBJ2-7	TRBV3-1	TGTGCCAGCAGCCAAGACGGGACTATCAGCTCCTACGAGCAGTACTTC	CASSQDGTISSYEQYF
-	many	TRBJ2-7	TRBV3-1	TGTGCCAGCAGCCCCGGGTCCGGGGAACCCTACGAGCAGTACTTC	CASSPGSGEPYEQYF
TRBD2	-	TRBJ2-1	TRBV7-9	TGTGTCAGCAGCACGTCAAAACTAGCGGGCAATGAGCAGTTCTTC	CVSSTSKLAGNEQFF
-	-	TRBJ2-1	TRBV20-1	TGCAGTGCTAGAAACGGCGGAATCGGGACCAATGAGCAGTTCTTC	CSARNGGIGTNEQFF
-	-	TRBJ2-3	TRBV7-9	TGTGCCAGCAGCTTATTGATGAGGAGCACAGATACGCAGTATTTT	CASSLLMRSTDTQYF
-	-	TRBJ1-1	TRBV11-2	TGTGCCAGCAGTCCGGACAGCCCCATGAACACTGAAGCTTTCTTT	CASSPDSPMNTEAFF
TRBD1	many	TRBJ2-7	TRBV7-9	TGTGCCAGCAGCTTAGCAGGGGGGACAGGCTCCCACGAGCAGTACTTC	CASSLAGGTGSHEQYF
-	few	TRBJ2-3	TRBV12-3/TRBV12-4	TGTGCCAGCAGGGACCTAGGGAGGGGGGATACGCAGTATTTT	CASRDLGRGDTQYF
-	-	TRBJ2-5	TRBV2	TGTGCCAGTCGGAGGGCCGGTGAGACCCAGTACTTC	CASRRAGETQYF
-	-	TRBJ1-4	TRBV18	TGTGCCAGCTCTCGGCAGGGAGGTAATGAAAAACTGTTTTTT	CASSRQGGNEKLFF